This TCR beta chain was profiled in a study of CD8 T cells in Susac syndrome. Isolation of CD8+ and CD4+ T cells was performed negatively, whereas enrichment of TEMRA cells was done by FACS. Random hexamers were used to reverse transcribe the RNA input (about 0.5 to 1 ug). An immunoSEQ multiplex PCR generated amplified TCR beta CDR3 products spanning 54 Vbeta and 13 Jbeta. One entry per CDR3 protein results from TCRdb running MiXCR on the immunoSEQ multiplex PCR reads. The sample has about 400,000 distinct CDR3 sequences, around 85% seen once. J lost 8 bases, V lost 1 base, and 3 bases had no gene match. Per germline, CDR1 GTSNPN and CDR2 SVGIG (reference sequence). The CDR3 covers 14 residues.

The chain combines TRBV30 with TRBJ1-6, with 9 bases identical to TRBD1. Sequenced input: CD8+ T cells from PBMCs. This receptor was identified in a human donor with multiple sclerosis. CDR3 in amino acids: CAWSAGQGHSPLHF. Here the CDR3 DNA reads TGTGCCTGGAGTGCGGGACAGGGTCATTCACCCCTCCACTTT. The whole variable domain, remainder taken from reference TRBV30 and TRBJ1-6, is SQTIHQWPATLVQPVGSPLSLECTVEGTSNPNLYWYRQAAGRGLQLLFYSVGIGQISSEVPQNLSASRPQDRQFILSSKKLLLSDSGFYLCAWSAGQGHSPLHFGNGTRLTVT.